This TCR beta chain was found in a study of blood T cell repertoires in COVID-19. Study in general: Samples came from the United States, Italy and Spain, spanning acute and convalescent COVID-19. T cells, B-cell-depleted T cells, or PBMCs supplied cDNA or gDNA.

Per germline, CDR1 LGHNA and CDR2 YSLEER. The CDR3 has 16 residues. The V end was cut by 1 base, the J end by 1 base, with 13 bases between. This clone has a single count. Authors' methods: Nucleated cell counts were estimated from reference gene primer amplification. Measured with immunoSEQ multiplex PCR; TCRdb has only the in-frame clones, and not every one. V and J calls and clone size follow that table, whereas D and trimming were derived from the DNA. Altogether hundreds of thousands of clones are present, roughly 86% being singletons, with the ten largest covering more than 0.55%. This receptor was obtained from a human donor in a cohort sampled during active COVID-19. J is TRBJ1-1 and V is TRBV4-3, with D possibly being TRBD1 (6 bases). Sequenced input: peripheral blood. Here the CDR3 DNA reads TGCGCCAGCAGCCAAGCACTCGAAGGGGGGAACACTGAAGCTTTCTTT. Protein: CASSQALEGGNTEAFF.